This T cell receptor beta chain was obtained from a study of response to subunit inactivated influenza vaccine. General observations from the study: The authors suggested that few new T cells are recruited per seasonal influenza vaccination.

This CDR3 is built from 16 residues. The ends lost 6 bases at V and 4 bases at J; junction bases unmatched: 12. CDR1 and CDR2 (germline): SGHTA, FQGNSA. TCRdb re-analysed the RT-PCR reads in MiXCR, keeping a single row per CDR3 protein. The table lists around 710,000 distinct CDR3 sequences, approximately 15% of them singletons. For this clonotype: What it binds is not known.

The sequence came from a man aged 45-65 years who received an inactivated influenza vaccine. The chain links TRBV7-2 to TRBJ2-3; 8 nucleotides align to TRBD2. Specimen: PBMCs from blood, collected less than 15 days before vaccination. The CDR3 DNA follows: TGTGCCAGCAGACAAGACATCGGGGGGGGGGCAGATACGCAGTATTTT. This gives the protein CASRQDIGGGADTQYF.